This T cell receptor beta chain was captured in a study of T cell responses to AZD1222 COVID-19 vaccine. The protocol was immunoSEQ multiplex PCR, while the TCRdb copy is restricted to in-frame clones and leaves out a portion. This sample yields 200,000 or so clones, of which about 87% are seen a single time; 2.5% to 3% belongs to the top ten. Whole-study findings and limits: With two AZD1222 doses given, Spike-specific TCR breadth and depth both rose.

Comments on this clone: The antigen remains unidentified.

Trimming took 5 bases from V and 4 from J; bases not matched to a gene: 8. The CDR3 is 15 residues long. Germline loops: CDR1 MDHEN, CDR2 SYDVKM. The chain uses TRBV28 and TRBJ1-2; 9 bases are shared with TRBD1. This TCR was sampled from an adult in good health. Sequencing used peripheral blood, obtained on day 0 of MenACWY control vaccination. In DNA form, the CDR3 reads TGTGCCAGCAGTGACGCGACAGGGGGTATCTATGGCTACACCTTC. It translates to CASSDATGGIYGYTF.